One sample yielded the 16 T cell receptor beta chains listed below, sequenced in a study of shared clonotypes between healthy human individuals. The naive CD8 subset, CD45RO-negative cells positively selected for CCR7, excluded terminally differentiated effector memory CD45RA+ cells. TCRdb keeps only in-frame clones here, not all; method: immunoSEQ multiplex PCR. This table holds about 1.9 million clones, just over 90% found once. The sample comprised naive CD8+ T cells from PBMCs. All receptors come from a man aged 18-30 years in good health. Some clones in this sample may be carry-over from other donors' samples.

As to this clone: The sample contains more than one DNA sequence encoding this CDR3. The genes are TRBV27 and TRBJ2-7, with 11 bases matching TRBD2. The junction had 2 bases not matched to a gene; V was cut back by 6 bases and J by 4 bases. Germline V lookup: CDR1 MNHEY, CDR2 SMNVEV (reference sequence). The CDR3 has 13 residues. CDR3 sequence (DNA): TGTGCCAGCAGACTAGCGGGAGAATACGAGCAGTACTTC. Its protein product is CASRLAGEYEQYF.

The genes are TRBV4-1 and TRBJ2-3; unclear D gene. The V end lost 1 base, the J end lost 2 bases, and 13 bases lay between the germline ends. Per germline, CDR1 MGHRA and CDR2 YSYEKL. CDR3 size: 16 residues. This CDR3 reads CASSQVEGSITDTQYF. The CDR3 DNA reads TGCGCCAGCAGCCAAGTGGAAGGAAGTATCACAGATACGCAGTATTTT.

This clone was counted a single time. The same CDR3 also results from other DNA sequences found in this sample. In DNA form, the CDR3 reads TGTGCCAGCAGCGTAGATGGGGGGTCGTCTGGAAACACCATATATTTT. As protein: CASSVDGGSSGNTIYF. The chain joins TRBV9 to TRBJ1-3, with D tentatively TRBD1 (5 bases). Germline V gives CDR1 SGDLS, CDR2 YYNGEE. This CDR3 is 16 amino acids long. V lost 0 bases to trimming and J lost 1 base, with 11 bases between them. The whole variable domain, remainder taken from reference TRBV9 and TRBJ1-3, is DSGVTQTPKHLITATGQRVTLRCSPRSGDLSVYWYQQSLDQGLQFLIQYYNGEERAKGNILERFSAQQFPDLHSELNLSSLELGDSALYFCASSVDGGSSGNTIYFGEGSWLTVV.

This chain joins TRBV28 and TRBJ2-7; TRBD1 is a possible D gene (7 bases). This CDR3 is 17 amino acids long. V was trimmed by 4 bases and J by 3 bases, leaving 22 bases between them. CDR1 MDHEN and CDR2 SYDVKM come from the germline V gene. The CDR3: CASSYQRAGGFFYEQYF. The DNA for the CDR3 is TGTGCCAGCAGTTATCAGCGGGCAGGGGGTTTCTTCTACGAGCAGTACTTC.

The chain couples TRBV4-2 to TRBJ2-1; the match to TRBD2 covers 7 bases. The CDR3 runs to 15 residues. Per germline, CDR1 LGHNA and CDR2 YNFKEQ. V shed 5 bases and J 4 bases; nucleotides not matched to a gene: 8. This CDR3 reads CASSWGAGLYNEQFF. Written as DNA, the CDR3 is TGTGCCAGCAGCTGGGGAGCGGGGTTGTACAATGAGCAGTTCTTC.

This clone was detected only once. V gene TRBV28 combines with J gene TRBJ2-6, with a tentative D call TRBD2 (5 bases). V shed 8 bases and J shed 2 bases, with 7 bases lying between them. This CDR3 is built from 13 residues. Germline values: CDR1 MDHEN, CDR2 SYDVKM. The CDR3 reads CASGRAGANVLTF. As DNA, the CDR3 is TGTGCCAGCGGGCGGGCTGGGGCCAACGTCCTGACTTTC.

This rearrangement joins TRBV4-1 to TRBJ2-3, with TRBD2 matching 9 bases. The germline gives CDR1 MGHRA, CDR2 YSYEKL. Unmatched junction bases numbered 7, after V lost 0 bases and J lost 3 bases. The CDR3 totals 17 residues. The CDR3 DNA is TGCGCCAGCAGCCAAGAGGGACTAGCAGTCGGGACAGATACGCAGTATTTT. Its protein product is CASSQEGLAVGTDTQYF.

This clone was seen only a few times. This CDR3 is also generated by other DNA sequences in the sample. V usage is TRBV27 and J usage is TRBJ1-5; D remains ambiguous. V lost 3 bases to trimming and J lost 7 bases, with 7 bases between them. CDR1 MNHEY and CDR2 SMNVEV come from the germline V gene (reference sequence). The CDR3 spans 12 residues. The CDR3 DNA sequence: TGTGCCAGCAGTTTCCCGGGACAGCCCCAGCATTTT. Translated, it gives CASSFPGQPQHF.

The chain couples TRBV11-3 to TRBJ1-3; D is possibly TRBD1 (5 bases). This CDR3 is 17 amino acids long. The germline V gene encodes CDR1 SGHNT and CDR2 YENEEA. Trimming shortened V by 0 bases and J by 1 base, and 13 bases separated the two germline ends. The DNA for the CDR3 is TGTGCCAGCAGCTTAGATCGGGGGGTCGATTCTGGAAACACCATATATTTT. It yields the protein CASSLDRGVDSGNTIYF.

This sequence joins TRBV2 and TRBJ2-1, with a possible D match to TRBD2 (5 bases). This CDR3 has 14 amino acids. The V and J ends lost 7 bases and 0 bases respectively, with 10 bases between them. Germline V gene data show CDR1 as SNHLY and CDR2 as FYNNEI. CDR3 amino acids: CASKTRASYNEQFF. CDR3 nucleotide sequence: TGTGCCAGCAAGACGAGGGCCTCCTACAATGAGCAGTTCTTC.

The DNA of the CDR3 is TGTGCCAGCACCCGGGACAGGGGCAATGAGCAGTTCTTC. It specifies CASTRDRGNEQFF. This chain uses TRBV7-2 with TRBJ2-1, with 10 positions matching TRBD1. This CDR3 contains 13 residues. Trimming took 7 bases from V and 6 from J; bases not matched to a gene: 3. The germline gives CDR1 SGHTA, CDR2 FQGNSA.

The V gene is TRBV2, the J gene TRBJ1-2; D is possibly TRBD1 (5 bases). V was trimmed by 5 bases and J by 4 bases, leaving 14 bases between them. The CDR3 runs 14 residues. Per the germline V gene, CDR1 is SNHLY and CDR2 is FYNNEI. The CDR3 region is CASSRDGWSYGYTF. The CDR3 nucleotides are TGTGCCAGCAGTCGGGACGGTTGGAGCTATGGCTACACCTTC.

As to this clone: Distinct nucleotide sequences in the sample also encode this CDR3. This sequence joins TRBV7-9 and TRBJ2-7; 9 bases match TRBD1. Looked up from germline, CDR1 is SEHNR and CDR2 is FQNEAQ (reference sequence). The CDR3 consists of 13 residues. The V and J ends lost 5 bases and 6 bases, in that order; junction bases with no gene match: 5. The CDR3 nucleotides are TGTGCCAGCAGCCCACAGGGGGCAGGCGAGCAGTACTTC. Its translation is CASSPQGAGEQYF.

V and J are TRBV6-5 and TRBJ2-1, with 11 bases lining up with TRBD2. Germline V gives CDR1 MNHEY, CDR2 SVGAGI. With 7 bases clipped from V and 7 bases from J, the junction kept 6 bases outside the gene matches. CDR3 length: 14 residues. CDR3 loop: CASKLAGEWNEQFF. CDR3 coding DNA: TGTGCCAGCAAACTAGCGGGAGAGTGGAATGAGCAGTTCTTC.

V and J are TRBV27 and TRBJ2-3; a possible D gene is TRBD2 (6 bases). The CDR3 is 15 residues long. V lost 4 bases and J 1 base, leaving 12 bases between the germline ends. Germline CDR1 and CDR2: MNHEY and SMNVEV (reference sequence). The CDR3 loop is CASSSEGLRTDTQYF. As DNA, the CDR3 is TGTGCCAGCAGTTCGGAGGGCTTGCGCACAGATACGCAGTATTTT.

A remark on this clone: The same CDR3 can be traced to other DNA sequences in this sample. The CDR3 loop reads CASSLRENTEAFF. The CDR3 DNA reads as TGTGCCAGCAGCTTGAGGGAGAACACTGAAGCTTTCTTT. The chain carries TRBV5-4 and TRBJ1-1; D gene uncertain. Germline CDR1 reads SGHNT; CDR2 reads YYREEE (reference sequence). V was trimmed by 1 base and J by 1 base, leaving 5 bases between them. The CDR3 is made up of 13 amino acids.